This entry lists 27 T cell receptor beta chains sequenced from one sample in a study of blood T cell repertoires in COVID-19. This table comes from immunoSEQ multiplex PCR, and its TCRdb copy is limited to in-frame clones, with some not included. This sample has 330,000 or so clones; approximately 92% occur once, and the top ten carry around 18%. Sequencing was performed on PBMCs or T cells enriched from blood (not recorded which). These receptors originate from a woman in her twenties or thirties who had recovered from COVID-19.

CDR3 loop: CASSPSRGLNTEAFF. CDR3 in DNA: TGCGCCAGCAGCCCCTCGCGAGGATTGAACACTGAAGCTTTCTTT. The V and J genes are TRBV5-1 and TRBJ1-1; D is unresolved. Germline lookup yields CDR1 SGHRS and CDR2 YFSETQ. The CDR3 contains 15 residues. Trimming removed 4 bases at V and 0 bases at J, with 13 bases between. Full variable domain (outside the CDR3, taken from reference TRBV5-1 and TRBJ1-1): KAGVTQTPRYLIKTRGQQVTLSCSPISGHRSVSWYQQTPGQGLQFLFEYFSETQRNKGNFPGRFSGRQFSNSRSEMNVSTLELGDSALYLCASSPSRGLNTEAFFGQGTRLTVV.

This chain connects TRBV11-2 to TRBJ2-2; D is possibly TRBD1 (5 bases). The CDR3 loop spans 15 amino acids. V was pared by 2 bases and J by 4 bases, with 11 bases between. Looked up from germline, CDR1 is SGHAT and CDR2 is FQNNGV. CDR3: CASSLWGGATGELFF. Here the CDR3 DNA reads TGTGCCAGCAGCTTATGGGGCGGCGCCACCGGGGAGCTGTTTTTT. Full variable domain (outside the CDR3, taken from reference TRBV11-2 and TRBJ2-2): EAGVAQSPRYKIIEKRQSVAFWCNPISGHATLYWYQQILGQGPKLLIQFQNNGVVDDSQLPKDRFSAERLKGVDSTLKIQPAKLEDSAVYLCASSLWGGATGELFFGEGSRLTVL.

The V call is TRBV11-2, the J call TRBJ2-1; weak D call: TRBD1 (6 bases). Germline lookup yields CDR1 SGHAT and CDR2 FQNNGV. V lost 4 bases to trimming and J lost 5 bases, with 12 bases between them. The CDR3 runs 14 residues. The CDR3 DNA is TGTGCCAGCAGCTCTCAGGGGTGGGACAATGAGCAGTTCTTC. Protein product: CASSSQGWDNEQFF. Combining the CDR3 with reference TRBV11-2 and TRBJ2-1 gives the whole variable domain EAGVAQSPRYKIIEKRQSVAFWCNPISGHATLYWYQQILGQGPKLLIQFQNNGVVDDSQLPKDRFSAERLKGVDSTLKIQPAKLEDSAVYLCASSSQGWDNEQFFGPGTRLTVL.

The chain couples TRBV28 to TRBJ1-1; D not certain. V was pared by 3 bases and J by 0 bases, with 5 bases between. This CDR3 has 13 amino acids. Germline CDR1 MDHEN, CDR2 SYDVKM. CDR3 protein: CASSFRVNTEAFF. CDR3 bases: TGTGCCAGCAGTTTTAGAGTGAACACTGAAGCTTTCTTT.

In DNA form, the CDR3 reads TGTGCCAGCAGCTTGGGGGGGACTAGCTCCGATGAGCAGTTCTTC. This translates into CASSLGGTSSDEQFF. The chain is built from TRBV5-4 and TRBJ2-1, with 9 bases lining up with TRBD2. The CDR3 runs to 15 residues. CDR1 and CDR2 (germline): SGHNT, YYREEE (reference sequence). Germline trimming cut 0 bases from V and 8 bases from J; bases unmatched to any gene: 6.

This chain joins TRBV27 and TRBJ1-1; TRBD1 matches 8 bases. Losses at the gene ends were 4 bases for V and 11 bases for J; bases not matched to a gene: 15. This CDR3 is built from 15 residues. Germline CDR1 and CDR2: MNHEY and SMNVEV (reference sequence). CDR3 loop: CASSYIRQGTLGAFF. The CDR3 DNA follows: TGTGCCAGCAGTTATATCCGACAGGGGACCCTTGGGGCTTTCTTT.

This clone has more than one count but fewer than ten. This rearrangement joins TRBV4-2 to TRBJ2-3, with 7 bases that match TRBD2. V shed 4 bases, J shed 0 bases, and the junction held 10 bases outside the gene matches. CDR1 is LGHNA, CDR2 YNFKEQ, per germline. The CDR3 has 17 residues. The CDR3 is CASSPLPTSVSTDTQYF. Here the CDR3 DNA reads TGTGCCAGCAGCCCGTTGCCCACTAGCGTAAGCACAGATACGCAGTATTTT.

This clone was detected only a few times. This chain joins TRBV4-2 and TRBJ1-6; TRBD1 aligns across 8 bases. The CDR3 is 19 amino acids. In germline, CDR1 is LGHNA, CDR2 YNFKEQ. V trimming: 0 bases; J trimming: 0 bases; junction bases outside the gene matches: 7. The CDR3 loop is CASSQDPGQGSSYNSPLHF. CDR3 nucleotide sequence: TGTGCCAGCAGCCAAGATCCAGGACAGGGAAGCTCCTATAATTCACCCCTCCACTTT.

This chain uses TRBV24-1 with TRBJ2-3, with 14 bases matching TRBD2. CDR1 and CDR2 from the germline V gene are KGHDR and SFDVKD. This CDR3 contains 17 residues. Unmatched junction bases numbered 8, after V lost 4 bases and J lost 6 bases. The CDR3 region is CATSEFGLAGGSDTQYF. DNA of the CDR3: TGTGCCACCAGTGAGTTTGGACTAGCGGGGGGATCGGATACGCAGTATTTT.

This chain links TRBV19 with TRBJ1-3; 7 nucleotides agree with TRBD1. The trim removed 5 bases at V and 8 bases at J, leaving 9 bases unmatched. This CDR3 spans 14 amino acids. Germline V CDR1 and CDR2: LNHDA, SQIVND (reference sequence). The CDR3 loop is CASSFKGAGDTIYF. The CDR3 bases are TGTGCCAGTAGTTTCAAGGGGGCCGGAGACACCATATATTTT.

This rearrangement joins TRBV7-3 to TRBJ1-1, with D uncertain. Germline values: CDR1 SGHTA, CDR2 FQGTGA. V was clipped by 1 base and J by 3 bases, with 6 bases between them. This CDR3 has 13 amino acids. This CDR3 reads CASSLSIDTEAFF. The CDR3 coding sequence is TGTGCCAGCAGCTTAAGTATAGACACTGAAGCTTTCTTT.

The rearrangement links TRBV2 to TRBJ1-1; D perhaps matches TRBD1 (5 bases). Germline V gene data show CDR1 as SNHLY and CDR2 as FYNNEI. The CDR3 length is 15 residues. V was shortened by 6 bases and J by 1 base, with 15 bases between the two germline ends. The CDR3 coding sequence is TGTGCCAGCAGCAAAACCGGGACTGCGAACACTGAAGCTTTCTTT. Its protein is CASSKTGTANTEAFF.

The V and J genes are TRBV5-6 and TRBJ2-5, with D possibly matching TRBD1 (5 bases). From germline, CDR1 is SGHDT and CDR2 YYEEEE. This CDR3 region has 18 residues. V lost 4 bases and J 5 bases, leaving 27 bases between the germline ends. In nucleotides, the CDR3 is TGTGCCAGCAGCCCTGAGAAATGGGGCCTCCTTGGCGGCGAGACCCAGTACTTC. Translating it yields CASSPEKWGLLGGETQYF.

The chain combines TRBV15 with TRBJ2-3; TRBD2 matches 13 bases. With V trimmed by 3 bases and J by 5 bases, 8 bases remained unmatched. This CDR3 is 17 amino acids long. The germline gives CDR1 LNHNV, CDR2 YYDKDF (reference sequence). The CDR3 DNA is TGTGCCACCAGCAGGGGTAGAGGACTAGCGGGGGTAGATACGCAGTATTTT. It codes for CATSRGRGLAGVDTQYF. Using reference TRBV15 and TRBJ2-3 for the parts outside the CDR3, the full variable domain is DAMVIQNPRYQVTQFGKPVTLSCSQTLNHNVMYWYQQKSSQAPKLLFHYYDKDFNNEADTPDNFQSRRPNTSFCFLDIRSPGLGDTAMYLCATSRGRGLAGVDTQYFGPGTRLTVL.

The J gene is TRBJ2-7, the V gene TRBV6-4, with 9 bases aligning to TRBD2. V shed 5 bases, J shed 0 bases, and the junction held 2 bases outside the gene matches. From germline, CDR1 is MRHNA and CDR2 SNTAGT. This CDR3 has 14 residues. CDR3 sequence: CASSLTSGSYEQYF. DNA of the CDR3: TGTGCCAGCAGTCTGACTAGCGGCTCCTACGAGCAGTACTTC.

The V gene is TRBV5-6, the J gene TRBJ1-3, with D possibly TRBD1 on 6 matching bases. Germline V CDR1 and CDR2: SGHDT, YYEEEE. V gave up 0 bases and J gave up 4 bases, with 11 bases separating them. The CDR3 has 15 amino acids. CDR3 DNA: TGTGCCAGCAGCTTGGACAGGACAGCCGGAAACACCATATATTTT. Translation gives CASSLDRTAGNTIYF.

The chain uses TRBV4-1 and TRBJ2-1, with TRBD2 matching over 10 bases. This CDR3 region has 16 residues. Germline CDR1 is MGHRA and CDR2 is YSYEKL. V dropped 0 bases and J dropped 10; count of bases not matched to a gene: 9. This CDR3 is CASSQDQSSGGDEQFF. For the CDR3, the DNA is TGCGCCAGCAGCCAAGATCAATCTAGCGGGGGTGACGAGCAGTTCTTC.

The gene calls are TRBV7-2 and TRBJ1-5; maybe TRBD1 (6 bases). Germline V lookup: CDR1 SGHTA, CDR2 FQGNSA. This CDR3 contains 13 residues. Between the trimmed V and J ends, which lost 3 bases and 6 bases, there was a span of 9 bases. The CDR3 nucleotides read TGTGCCAGCAGCTTGGGGGGGCCTCAGCCCCAGCATTTT. Its protein is CASSLGGPQPQHF.

The CDR3 loop reads CASRGQGGGYTF. DNA for the CDR3: TGTGCCAGCAGGGGACAGGGAGGCGGCTACACCTTC. The chain links TRBV2 to TRBJ1-2; TRBD1 matches at 9 bases. This CDR3 comprises 12 residues. Germline CDR1 SNHLY, CDR2 FYNNEI. V lost 6 bases to trimming and J lost 8 bases; unmatched junction nucleotides: 4.

The chain carries TRBV19 and TRBJ2-3; 10 bases align to TRBD2. From germline, CDR1 is LNHDA and CDR2 SQIVND (reference sequence). This CDR3 comprises 15 residues. After removal of 2 bases from V and 4 bases from J, the junction contained 3 bases not matched to a gene. The CDR3 DNA sequence: TGTGCCAGTAGTATACTAGCGGGAGTCCCAGATACGCAGTATTTT. It yields the protein CASSILAGVPDTQYF.

Written as DNA, the CDR3 is TGTGCCAGCATTCGACAGGGGAACACTGAAGCTTTCTTT. Amino acid sequence: CASIRQGNTEAFF. The V call is TRBV28, the J call TRBJ1-1; 7 bases map to TRBD1. V shed 7 bases, J shed 1 base, and the junction held 3 bases outside the gene matches. The germline V gene encodes CDR1 MDHEN and CDR2 SYDVKM. The CDR3 sequence is 13 residues long.

This rearrangement joins TRBV27 to TRBJ2-3, with 10 bases lining up with TRBD2. The CDR3 covers 16 residues. The V gene's germline CDR1 is MNHEY and CDR2 SMNVEV (reference sequence). V shed 5 bases and J 2 bases; nucleotides not matched to a gene: 7. The CDR3 sequence: CASSHRSGGHTDTQYF. In nucleotides, the CDR3 is TGTGCCAGCAGTCACCGTAGCGGGGGGCACACAGATACGCAGTATTTT.

J is TRBJ2-2 and V is TRBV7-9, with TRBD2 matching over 8 bases. This CDR3 comprises 14 residues. The V and J ends lost 5 bases and 7 bases, in that order; junction bases with no gene match: 6. Per germline, CDR1 SEHNR and CDR2 FQNEAQ (reference sequence). Here the CDR3 DNA reads TGTGCCAGCAGCCTCACCGGGACTAGCGGGGAGCTGTTTTTT. This encodes CASSLTGTSGELFF. Drawing the rest from reference TRBV7-9 and TRBJ2-2, the complete variable domain is DTGVSQNPRHKITKRGQNVTFRCDPISEHNRLYWYRQTLGQGPEFLTYFQNEAQLEKSRLLSDRFSAERPKGSFSTLEIQRTEQGDSAMYLCASSLTGTSGELFFGEGSRLTVL.

The chain couples TRBV4-1 to TRBJ1-1, with TRBD1 as a possible D gene (6 bases). V was cut by 1 base and J by 1 base, with 16 bases left in between. Germline V CDR1 and CDR2: MGHRA, YSYEKL. The CDR3 consists of 17 residues. Here the CDR3 DNA reads TGCGCCAGCAGCCAAGTTTGGCCCAGGGGCCCGAACACTGAAGCTTTCTTT. This gives the protein CASSQVWPRGPNTEAFF.

CDR3 protein: CASSIEGGAGYF. CDR3 DNA: TGTGCCAGCAGCATTGAGGGGGGGGCAGGGTACTTC. This rearrangement joins TRBV28 to TRBJ2-7; D might be TRBD2 (7 bases). Germline loops: CDR1 MDHEN, CDR2 SYDVKM. V was clipped by 6 bases and J by 12 bases, with 18 bases between them. The CDR3 is 12 amino acids.

The rearrangement links TRBV5-1 to TRBJ1-2; 8 nucleotides agree with TRBD1. Germline V gene data show CDR1 as SGHRS and CDR2 as YFSETQ. This CDR3 is 14 amino acids long. The trim removed 4 bases at V and 6 bases at J, leaving 8 bases unmatched. CDR3 bases: TGCGCCAGCAGCAACCGGACAGGGCGGGATGGCTACACCTTC. It is translated as CASSNRTGRDGYTF.

This chain connects TRBV28 to TRBJ1-5; D might be TRBD1 (6 bases). V lost 5 bases and J lost 1, with 12 bases in between. The CDR3 has 15 residues. Germline lookup yields CDR1 MDHEN and CDR2 SYDVKM. The CDR3 loop is CASSPLRGSNQPQHF. The CDR3 coding sequence is TGTGCCAGCAGTCCCCTCAGGGGCAGCAATCAGCCCCAGCATTTT.